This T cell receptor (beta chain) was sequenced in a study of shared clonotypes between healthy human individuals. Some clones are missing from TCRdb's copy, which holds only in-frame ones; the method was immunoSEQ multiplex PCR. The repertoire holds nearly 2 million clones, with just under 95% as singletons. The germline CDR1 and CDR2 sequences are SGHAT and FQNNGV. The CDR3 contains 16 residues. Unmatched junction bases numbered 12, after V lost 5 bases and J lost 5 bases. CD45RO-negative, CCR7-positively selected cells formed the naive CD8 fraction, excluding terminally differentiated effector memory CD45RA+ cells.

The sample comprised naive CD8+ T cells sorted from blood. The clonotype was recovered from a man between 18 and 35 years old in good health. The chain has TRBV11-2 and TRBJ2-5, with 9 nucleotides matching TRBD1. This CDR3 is CASSPPQQGARETQYF. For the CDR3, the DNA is TGTGCCAGCAGCCCCCCGCAACAGGGGGCCAGGGAGACCCAGTACTTC.